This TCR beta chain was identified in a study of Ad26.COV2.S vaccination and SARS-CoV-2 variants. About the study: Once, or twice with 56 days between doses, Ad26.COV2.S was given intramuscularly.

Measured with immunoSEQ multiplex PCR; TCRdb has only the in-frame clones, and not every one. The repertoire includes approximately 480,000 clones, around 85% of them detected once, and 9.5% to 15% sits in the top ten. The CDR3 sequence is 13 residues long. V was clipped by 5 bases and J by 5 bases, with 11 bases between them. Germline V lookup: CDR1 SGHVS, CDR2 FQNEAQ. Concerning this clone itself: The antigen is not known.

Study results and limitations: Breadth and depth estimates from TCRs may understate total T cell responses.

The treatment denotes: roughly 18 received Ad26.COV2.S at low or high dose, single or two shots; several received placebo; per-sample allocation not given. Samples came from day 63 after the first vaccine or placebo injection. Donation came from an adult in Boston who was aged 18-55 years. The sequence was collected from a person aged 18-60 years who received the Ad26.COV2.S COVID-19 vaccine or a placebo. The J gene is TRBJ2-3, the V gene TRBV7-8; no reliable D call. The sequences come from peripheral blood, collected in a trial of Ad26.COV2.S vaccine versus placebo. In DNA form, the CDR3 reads TGTGCCAGCAGCCACCCAGTGAGAGATACGCAGTATTTT. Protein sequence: CASSHPVRDTQYF.